Each of the 32 T cell receptor beta chains below was sequenced from the same sample in a study of blood T cell repertoires in COVID-19. Produced via immunoSEQ multiplex PCR; TCRdb's table is partial and in-frame only. Among nearly 250,000 clones listed, more than 75% were seen once. Sequenced sample: peripheral blood. The receptors here all came from a woman of 80 years or more with COVID-19, enrolled during active disease.

The chain has TRBV7-2 and TRBJ2-7; unclear D gene. CDR3 size: 14 residues. Germline V CDR1 and CDR2: SGHTA, FQGNSA. Trimming stripped 0 bases from V and 0 bases from J, with 6 bases between. The CDR3 loop reads CASSLALSSYEQYF. CDR3 coding DNA: TGTGCCAGCAGCTTAGCCCTAAGCTCCTACGAGCAGTACTTC.

The chain has TRBV5-4 and TRBJ1-2; perhaps TRBD1 as D (5 bases). CDR1 and CDR2 (germline): SGHNT, YYREEE (reference sequence). The CDR3 spans 16 residues. V was clipped by 0 bases and J by 4 bases, with 16 bases between them. CDR3 protein: CASSLGGAGTSYGYTF. The CDR3 DNA is TGTGCCAGCAGCTTGGGGGGCGCGGGGACCTCCTATGGCTACACCTTC.

This clone appeared a few times. V gene TRBV10-1 combines with J gene TRBJ2-1, with unresolved D. V was pared by 4 bases and J by 4 bases, with 14 bases between. The CDR3 sequence is 15 residues long. Germline V gene sequence: CDR1 WNHNN, CDR2 SYGVQD (reference sequence). The CDR3 protein is CASSANRRLYNEQFF. The CDR3 nucleotides read TGCGCCAGCAGTGCGAACAGAAGGCTTTACAATGAGCAGTTCTTC.

This chain connects TRBV9 to TRBJ2-7; possible D gene TRBD1, 5 bases. In germline, CDR1 is SGDLS, CDR2 YYNGEE. This CDR3 is 15 amino acids long. V dropped 3 bases and J dropped 1 base, with 14 bases sitting between them. CDR3 sequence (DNA): TGTGCCAGCAGCGCCGGCGGACAAAGTTCCTACGAGCAGTACTTC. Translated: CASSAGGQSSYEQYF.

The rearrangement joins TRBV12-3 or TRBV12-4 to TRBJ1-1; D gene unclear. The V end was cut by 1 base, the J end by 4 bases, with 7 bases between. The CDR3 runs 13 residues. CDR3 loop: CASSLGEVTEAFF. The CDR3 DNA reads as TGTGCCAGCAGTTTAGGGGAGGTCACTGAAGCTTTCTTT.

The chain couples TRBV6-6 to TRBJ2-5, with D maybe TRBD1 (5 bases). V lost 6 bases, J lost 3 bases, and 11 bases lay in between. Germline lookup yields CDR1 MNHNY and CDR2 SVGAGI (reference sequence). The CDR3 runs 13 residues. The CDR3 coding sequence is TGTGCCAGCAGGGGGCCTGCCGAAGAGACCCAGTACTTC. This codes for CASRGPAEETQYF.

This clone has a handful of counts. J is TRBJ1-2 and V is TRBV28, with D possibly matching TRBD1 (5 bases). From germline, CDR1 is MDHEN and CDR2 SYDVKM. V dropped 10 bases and J dropped 6 bases, with 18 bases sitting between them. The CDR3 runs 13 residues. Written as DNA, the CDR3 is TGTGCCATCAACCCCCCAGGGTTGGATGGCTACACCTTC. As protein: CAINPPGLDGYTF.

The sample holds one count of this clone. In the same sample, other DNA sequences code for this CDR3. The rearrangement uses TRBV28 and TRBJ1-2, with D hard to call. Per germline, CDR1 MDHEN and CDR2 SYDVKM. Trimming stripped 6 bases from V and 1 base from J, with 9 bases between. This CDR3 comprises 13 residues. Here the CDR3 DNA reads TGTGCCAGCAGCCTTACGGGTAACTATGGCTACACCTTC. Translating it yields CASSLTGNYGYTF.

The chain carries TRBV19 and TRBJ1-1, with D possibly TRBD1 on 5 matching bases. Trimming took off 3 bases at V and 3 bases at J, with 14 bases between the two ends. The CDR3 has 15 residues. Germline CDR1 LNHDA, CDR2 SQIVND (reference sequence). As DNA, the CDR3 is TGTGCCAGTAGTATTGTATGGGTAGGGGACACTGAAGCTTTCTTT. Its protein is CASSIVWVGDTEAFF.

This chain connects TRBV4-1 to TRBJ1-3, with D unresolved. The V gene lost 0 bases and the J gene lost 2 bases, with 8 bases spanning the gap. CDR1 and CDR2 from the germline V gene are MGHRA and YSYEKL. The CDR3 extends over 15 amino acids. For the CDR3, the DNA is TGCGCCAGCAGCCAAGACCCGGGTGCTGGAAACACCATATATTTT. Translation gives CASSQDPGAGNTIYF.

V gene TRBV7-9 combines with J gene TRBJ1-2; D remains ambiguous. V lost 2 bases and J lost 6, with 19 bases in between. CDR3 length: 16 amino acids. Germline loops: CDR1 SEHNR, CDR2 FQNEAQ (reference sequence). The DNA of the CDR3 is TGTGCCAGCAGCTTATTAGGAGTAAGAGGAGACGATGGCTACACCTTC. It yields the protein CASSLLGVRGDDGYTF.

The chain is built from TRBV24-1 and TRBJ2-3; 13 bases are a match to TRBD2. The V gene end was trimmed by 4 bases and the J gene end by 5 bases; junction bases not matched to a gene: 8. Germline values: CDR1 KGHDR, CDR2 SFDVKD. The CDR3 runs to 17 residues. The CDR3 DNA follows: TGTGCCACCAGTGACTTGACTAGCGGGGGGCTGAGAGATACGCAGTATTTT. It codes for CATSDLTSGGLRDTQYF.

This clone has only a few counts. The CDR3, as DNA: TGTGCCAGCAGCTCCCTACTCAACCAGGGGCAGTATTTT. Protein: CASSSLLNQGQYF. This chain uses TRBV7-2 with TRBJ2-3; tentatively, D is TRBD1 (5 bases). The V end was cut by 4 bases, the J end by 11 bases, with 16 bases between. CDR1 is SGHTA, CDR2 FQGNSA, per germline. The CDR3 covers 13 residues.

V gene TRBV9 combines with J gene TRBJ2-2; 12 nucleotides line up with TRBD1. Germline V lookup: CDR1 SGDLS, CDR2 YYNGEE. The trim removed 0 bases at V and 5 bases at J, leaving 2 bases unmatched. This CDR3 has 16 residues. In DNA, the CDR3 is TGTGCCAGCAGCGTAGGGGACAGGGGGCTGACCGGGGAGCTGTTTTTT. Its protein is CASSVGDRGLTGELFF.

V gene TRBV2 combines with J gene TRBJ1-1; 7 bases match TRBD1. Per germline, CDR1 SNHLY and CDR2 FYNNEI. This CDR3 has 14 residues. Trimming took 6 bases from V and 4 from J; bases not matched to a gene: 8. The CDR3: CASSPQGRSTEAFF. The CDR3 nucleotides are TGTGCCAGCAGCCCACAGGGGAGGAGCACTGAAGCTTTCTTT.

The V and J genes are TRBV2 and TRBJ1-2; unclear D gene. The CDR3 has 12 residues. V lost 5 bases to trimming and J lost 8 bases, with 12 bases between them. Germline V gene sequence: CDR1 SNHLY, CDR2 FYNNEI. CDR3 bases: TGTGCCAGCAGTTCTGGGAGCGGCGGCTACACCTTC. Protein product: CASSSGSGGYTF.

The chain employs TRBV13 and TRBJ2-3; D perhaps matches TRBD2 (5 bases). The CDR3 runs to 14 residues. CDR1 PRHDT and CDR2 FYEKMQ come from the germline V gene (reference sequence). Between the trimmed V and J ends, which lost 4 bases and 5 bases, there was a span of 13 bases. CDR3 protein: CASSSRVPGDTQYF. For the CDR3, the DNA is TGTGCCAGCAGCTCGAGGGTACCTGGAGATACGCAGTATTTT.

The genes are TRBV7-9 and TRBJ1-1; no firm D call. The CDR3 is 13 amino acids. The V end lost 4 bases, the J end lost 1 base, and 7 bases lay between the germline ends. CDR1 is SEHNR, CDR2 FQNEAQ, per germline (reference sequence). CDR3 nucleotides: TGTGCCAGCAGCTCGTCAGAGAACACTGAAGCTTTCTTT. Encoded protein: CASSSSENTEAFF.

The chain joins TRBV10-3 to TRBJ2-1; 11 bases are shared with TRBD2. The germline gives CDR1 ENHRY, CDR2 SYGVKD. The trim removed 3 bases at V and 7 bases at J, leaving 2 bases unmatched. The CDR3 is 14 residues long. CDR3 sequence reads: CAISDLAGGNEQFF. CDR3 in DNA: TGTGCCATCAGTGACCTAGCGGGGGGAAATGAGCAGTTCTTC.

This clone was counted only a few times. It is unclear where the CDR3 begins or ends on the DNA, so no DNA is shown, and the CDR3 is as TCRdb lists it. The V and J genes are TRBV3-1 (or the pseudogene TRBV3-2) and TRBJ1-3. The germline V gene has CDR1 LGHDT and CDR2 YNNKEL (reference sequence). The CDR3 extends over 16 residues, inclusive of both ends. The CDR3 loop reads CASSQDFGEGRNTIYF.

This chain joins TRBV5-1 and TRBJ1-3, with a weak D call TRBD1 (5 bases). This CDR3 is 13 amino acids long. Germline V gene sequence: CDR1 SGHRS, CDR2 YFSETQ. Between the trimmed V and J ends, which lost 4 bases and 9 bases, there was a span of 14 bases. The CDR3 is CASSVTQGSTIYF. CDR3 bases: TGCGCCAGCAGCGTGACTCAGGGTAGCACCATATATTTT. The full variable domain, with the rest looked up from reference TRBV5-1 and TRBJ1-3, is KAGVTQTPRYLIKTRGQQVTLSCSPISGHRSVSWYQQTPGQGLQFLFEYFSETQRNKGNFPGRFSGRQFSNSRSEMNVSTLELGDSALYLCASSVTQGSTIYFGEGSWLTVV.

The gene calls are TRBV6-5 and TRBJ2-3; 8 nucleotides match TRBD2. The trim removed 10 bases at V and 2 bases at J, leaving 11 bases unmatched. CDR3 length: 15 amino acids. Germline CDR1 MNHEY, CDR2 SVGAGI. CDR3 in amino acids: CAIARTSPSTDTQYF. DNA for the CDR3: TGTGCCATCGCTCGGACTAGCCCATCCACAGATACGCAGTATTTT.

This clone was picked up a small number of times. The genes are TRBV5-1 and TRBJ1-2; D is unclear. This CDR3 region has 13 residues. Trimming stripped 4 bases from V and 8 bases from J, with 15 bases between. Germline CDR1 is SGHRS and CDR2 is YFSETQ. CDR3 bases: TGCGCCAGCAGCGCGTTGGGCGAGTTGGGCTACACCTTC. It yields the protein CASSALGELGYTF.

This sequence joins TRBV6-6 and TRBJ2-7; 8 bases map to TRBD1. CDR1 and CDR2 (germline): MNHNY, SVGAGI (reference sequence). CDR3 length: 14 amino acids. Trimming at V came to 2 bases and at J to 4 bases, leaving 4 bases not matched to a gene. In nucleotides, the CDR3 is TGTGCCAGCAGTTACACGACAGGGGTATACGAGCAGTACGTC. Translation gives CASSYTTGVYEQYV.

The V gene is TRBV7-2, the J gene TRBJ1-2; TRBD1 aligns across 10 bases. The V and J ends lost 4 bases and 2 bases, in that order; junction bases with no gene match: 13. The CDR3 spans 18 residues. The germline V gene has CDR1 SGHTA and CDR2 FQGNSA. The CDR3 is CASSYRPGTGVTNYGYTF. CDR3 nucleotide sequence: TGTGCCAGCAGCTACCGTCCCGGGACAGGGGTGACAAACTATGGCTACACCTTC.

This clone was found once. The chain employs TRBV24-1 and TRBJ1-5; 9 bases align to TRBD1. The CDR3 has 15 residues. In germline, CDR1 is KGHDR, CDR2 SFDVKD. The V and J ends lost 9 bases and 2 bases, in that order; junction bases with no gene match: 7. In DNA, the CDR3 is TGTGCCACCGGGGGGACAGGGCAGGGCAATCAGCCCCAGCATTTT. This sequence encodes CATGGTGQGNQPQHF.

The chain is built from TRBV5-5 and TRBJ1-5, with 10 bases lining up with TRBD1. Germline assignment: CDR1 SGHKS and CDR2 YYEKEE (reference sequence). V was pared by 0 bases and J by 7 bases, with 4 bases of the junction left unmatched. The CDR3 contains 15 residues. The CDR3 DNA reads as TGTGCCAGCAGCTTGGGACAGGGGGCTATACAGCCCCAGCATTTT. Protein: CASSLGQGAIQPQHF.

V and J are TRBV2 and TRBJ1-1, with D unclear. With 1 base removed from V and 4 bases from J, the gap between germline ends came to 10 bases. The CDR3 runs to 14 residues. CDR1 SNHLY and CDR2 FYNNEI come from the germline V gene. CDR3 residues: CASSEGGQLTEAFF. The CDR3 nucleotides read TGTGCCAGCAGTGAAGGCGGTCAGCTCACTGAAGCTTTCTTT.

The chain is built from TRBV3-1 (or the pseudogene TRBV3-2) and TRBJ2-4, with D tentatively TRBD2 (6 bases). The V end lost 1 base, the J end lost 1 base, and 17 bases lay between the germline ends. CDR3 size: 18 residues. Per the germline V gene, CDR1 is LGHDT and CDR2 is YNNKEL (reference sequence). In DNA form, the CDR3 reads TGTGCCAGCAGCCAAGGGGGCTTGGGGCGGGGCGCCAAAAACATTCAGTACTTC. This codes for CASSQGGLGRGAKNIQYF.

V gene TRBV5-4 combines with J gene TRBJ2-5; TRBD2 agrees at 13 bases. Trimming removed 2 bases from V and 1 base from J; junction bases left unmatched: 2. From germline, CDR1 is SGHNT and CDR2 YYREEE (reference sequence). CDR3 size: 16 residues. CDR3 DNA sequence: TGTGCCAGCAGCTTCGGGACTAGCGGGACCCAAGAGACCCAGTACTTC. Encoded protein: CASSFGTSGTQETQYF.

V usage is TRBV5-6 and J usage is TRBJ2-3; TRBD2 matches 11 bases. The CDR3 spans 15 residues. With V trimmed by 5 bases and J by 1 base, 3 bases remained unmatched. Per the germline V gene, CDR1 is SGHDT and CDR2 is YYEEEE. The CDR3 sequence is CASSLTSGGTDTQYF. DNA of the CDR3: TGTGCCAGCAGTTTGACTAGCGGGGGCACAGATACGCAGTATTTT.

Concerning this clone: This sample also contains other DNA sequences that code for the same CDR3. The chain couples TRBV2 to TRBJ2-5, with a tentative D call TRBD1 (5 bases). The CDR3 consists of 15 residues. V was clipped by 6 bases and J by 2 bases, with 16 bases between them. Germline assignment: CDR1 SNHLY and CDR2 FYNNEI. This CDR3 is CASRPPGLGQETQYF. CDR3 sequence (DNA): TGTGCCAGCAGGCCCCCAGGGTTGGGGCAAGAGACCCAGTACTTC.